A selection of T cell receptor beta chains follows, all from one sample in a study of cytomegalovirus exposure and HLA in healthy donors. Profiling relied on immunoSEQ multiplex PCR, and the TCRdb table lists in-frame clones only, not all of them. The repertoire holds 65,000 to 95,000 clones, with over 75% as singletons. The specimen sequenced was PBMCs. The receptor source for this set is a male donor in good health and CMV-seropositive. The CDR3 runs from the conserved cysteine through the conserved F or W. A D gene is named only where the DNA matches it firmly. Rows may omit the clone size; those that give it use once, few, many or a size class.

j_call: TRBJ1-4
clone_size: -
d_call: -
v_call: TRBV4-1
cdr3_aa: CASSRAGATNEKLFF
cdr3_nt: TGCGCCAGCAGCCGGGCAGGTGCAACTAATGAAAAACTGTTTTTT

j_call: TRBJ2-5
clone_size: -
d_call: TRBD2
v_call: TRBV9
cdr3_aa: CASSVSSGWQETQYF
cdr3_nt: TGTGCCAGCAGCGTTTCTAGCGGGTGGCAAGAGACCCAGTACTTC

j_call: TRBJ1-2
clone_size: -
d_call: -
v_call: TRBV28
cdr3_aa: CASSQGKANYGYTF
cdr3_nt: TGTGCCAGCAGTCAGGGGAAGGCTAACTATGGCTACACCTTC

j_call: TRBJ2-7
clone_size: -
d_call: TRBD2
v_call: TRBV19
cdr3_aa: CASSIPGLAASEQYF
cdr3_nt: TGTGCCAGTAGTATACCGGGACTAGCGGCCTCCGAGCAGTACTTC

j_call: TRBJ1-2
clone_size: -
d_call: TRBD1
v_call: TRBV7-8
cdr3_aa: CASSLDRDSGYTF
cdr3_nt: TGTGCCAGCAGCTTAGACAGGGACAGTGGCTACACCTTC

j_call: TRBJ1-2
clone_size: -
d_call: -
v_call: TRBV6-4
cdr3_aa: CASWSQSGYTF
cdr3_nt: TGTGCCAGCTGGTCACAGTCTGGCTACACCTTC

j_call: TRBJ2-3
clone_size: -
d_call: TRBD2
v_call: TRBV19
cdr3_aa: CASSIELAGGPLPRRTQYF
cdr3_nt: TGTGCCAGTAGTATAGAACTAGCGGGAGGGCCTCTCCCGCGTCGTACGCAGTATTTT

j_call: TRBJ2-5
clone_size: -
d_call: -
v_call: TRBV18
cdr3_aa: CASSRSGQETQYF
cdr3_nt: TGTGCCAGCTCACGTAGCGGCCAAGAGACCCAGTACTTC

j_call: TRBJ2-5
clone_size: -
d_call: -
v_call: TRBV2
cdr3_aa: CASGGLEGETQYF
cdr3_nt: TGTGCCAGCGGGGGCCTCGAGGGGGAGACCCAGTACTTC

j_call: TRBJ2-7
clone_size: -
d_call: -
v_call: TRBV6-4
cdr3_aa: CASRPNRAPLESTSHEQYF
cdr3_nt: TGTGCCAGCAGGCCGAACAGGGCGCCCCTTGAATCCACCTCCCACGAGCAGTACTTC

j_call: TRBJ1-1
clone_size: -
d_call: TRBD1
v_call: TRBV7-3
cdr3_aa: CASSLATGADTEAFF
cdr3_nt: TGTGCCAGCAGCTTAGCGACAGGGGCGGACACTGAAGCTTTCTTT

j_call: TRBJ1-2
clone_size: few
d_call: -
v_call: TRBV28
cdr3_aa: CASSSSDRTYGYTF
cdr3_nt: TGTGCCAGCAGTTCCTCTGACAGAACCTATGGCTACACCTTC

j_call: TRBJ1-1
clone_size: -
d_call: TRBD1
v_call: TRBV28
cdr3_aa: CASSTPTGEKAFF
cdr3_nt: TGTGCCAGCAGTACCCCGACAGGGGAAAAAGCTTTCTTT

j_call: TRBJ1-2
clone_size: -
d_call: -
v_call: TRBV5-1
cdr3_aa: CASRYDILAYGYTF
cdr3_nt: TGCGCCAGCAGATACGACATACTGGCCTATGGCTACACCTTC

j_call: TRBJ2-2
clone_size: -
d_call: -
v_call: TRBV6-4
cdr3_aa: CASSVAAGANTGELFF
cdr3_nt: TGTGCCAGCAGTGTCGCAGCGGGTGCGAACACCGGGGAGCTGTTTTTT

j_call: TRBJ2-2
clone_size: -
d_call: -
v_call: TRBV7-9
cdr3_aa: CASSLDINRELFF
cdr3_nt: TGTGCCAGCAGCTTAGATATCAACAGGGAGCTGTTTTTT

j_call: TRBJ2-3
clone_size: once
d_call: TRBD2
v_call: TRBV28
cdr3_aa: CASAMAGADTQYF
cdr3_nt: TGTGCCAGTGCTATGGCGGGAGCAGATACGCAGTATTTT

j_call: TRBJ2-1
clone_size: -
d_call: TRBD2
v_call: TRBV28
cdr3_aa: CASWGTSAPRGQFF
cdr3_nt: TGTGCCAGCTGGGGGACTAGCGCTCCGAGGGGGCAGTTCTTC

j_call: TRBJ2-3
clone_size: -
d_call: -
v_call: TRBV5-1
cdr3_aa: CASSLARRATDTQYF
cdr3_nt: TGCGCCAGCAGCTTGGCCCGCAGGGCCACAGATACGCAGTATTTT

j_call: TRBJ2-1
clone_size: -
d_call: -
v_call: TRBV4-1
cdr3_aa: CASSRLDTSYNEQFF
cdr3_nt: TGCGCCAGCAGCCGACTCGATACTAGCTACAATGAGCAGTTCTTC

j_call: TRBJ2-1
clone_size: -
d_call: -
v_call: TRBV2
cdr3_aa: CASKMTTANEQFF
cdr3_nt: TGTGCCAGCAAGATGACCACAGCCAATGAGCAGTTCTTC

j_call: TRBJ2-3
clone_size: few
d_call: -
v_call: TRBV18
cdr3_aa: CASSASGSTDTQYF
cdr3_nt: TGTGCCAGCTCAGCCAGCGGTAGCACAGATACGCAGTATTTT

j_call: TRBJ2-1
clone_size: -
d_call: TRBD2
v_call: TRBV25-1
cdr3_aa: CASSYLAGERFF
cdr3_nt: TGTGCCAGCAGTTATTTAGCGGGAGAAAGGTTCTTC

j_call: TRBJ2-3
clone_size: -
d_call: -
v_call: TRBV7-6
cdr3_aa: CASSLGTGRTDTQYF
cdr3_nt: TGTGCCAGCAGCTTAGGTACAGGGCGCACAGATACGCAGTATTTT

j_call: TRBJ2-7
clone_size: -
d_call: TRBD1
v_call: TRBV2
cdr3_aa: CASSVRQGDPYEQYF
cdr3_nt: TGTGCCAGCAGTGTTAGACAGGGCGATCCCTACGAGCAGTACTTC

j_call: TRBJ2-1
clone_size: once
d_call: -
v_call: TRBV30
cdr3_aa: CAWSGGPEQFF
cdr3_nt: TGTGCCTGGAGTGGGGGGCCTGAGCAGTTCTTC

j_call: TRBJ2-5
clone_size: -
d_call: TRBD2
v_call: TRBV2
cdr3_aa: CASNNPGLAGGTQYF
cdr3_nt: TGTGCCAGCAATAACCCGGGACTAGCGGGAGGGACCCAGTACTTC

j_call: TRBJ2-1
clone_size: -
d_call: TRBD2
v_call: TRBV7-2
cdr3_aa: CASSLAGGPYNEQFF
cdr3_nt: TGTGCCAGCAGCTTAGCGGGAGGGCCTTACAATGAGCAGTTCTTC

j_call: TRBJ2-1
clone_size: -
d_call: TRBD1
v_call: TRBV10-3
cdr3_aa: CAISERETGTGGVDEQFF
cdr3_nt: TGTGCCATCAGTGAAAGGGAGACCGGGACAGGGGGCGTCGATGAGCAGTTCTTC

j_call: TRBJ2-5
clone_size: -
d_call: -
v_call: TRBV7-6
cdr3_aa: CASSFTGPRETQYF
cdr3_nt: TGTGCCAGCAGCTTTACAGGTCCCCGGGAGACCCAGTACTTC

j_call: TRBJ2-1
clone_size: -
d_call: TRBD2
v_call: TRBV9
cdr3_aa: CASSAIAGGPGEQFF
cdr3_nt: TGTGCCAGCAGCGCCATAGCGGGAGGGCCGGGCGAGCAGTTCTTC

j_call: TRBJ1-2
clone_size: -
d_call: TRBD1
v_call: TRBV28
cdr3_aa: CASSFQDRAAYGYTF
cdr3_nt: TGTGCCAGCAGTTTTCAGGACAGGGCAGCCTATGGCTACACCTTC

j_call: TRBJ2-1
clone_size: once
d_call: -
v_call: TRBV20-1
cdr3_aa: CSLNEQFF
cdr3_nt: TGCAGCCTAAATGAGCAGTTCTTC

j_call: TRBJ2-1
clone_size: -
d_call: TRBD2
v_call: TRBV19
cdr3_aa: CASSSPSGIRTEQFF
cdr3_nt: TGTGCCAGTAGTTCTCCTAGCGGGATAAGGACTGAGCAGTTCTTC

j_call: TRBJ2-5
clone_size: -
d_call: -
v_call: TRBV28
cdr3_aa: CASSLPGSQETQYF
cdr3_nt: TGTGCCAGCAGTTTGCCAGGGTCTCAAGAGACCCAGTACTTC

j_call: TRBJ2-7
clone_size: -
d_call: TRBD1
v_call: TRBV5-4
cdr3_aa: CASSPRNTGGYEQYF
cdr3_nt: TGTGCCAGCAGCCCTCGGAATACAGGGGGCTACGAGCAGTACTTC

j_call: TRBJ1-1
clone_size: few
d_call: -
v_call: TRBV5-1
cdr3_aa: CASSLAFDETEAFF
cdr3_nt: TGCGCCAGCAGCTTGGCCTTCGATGAGACTGAAGCTTTCTTT

j_call: TRBJ2-7
clone_size: few
d_call: TRBD2
v_call: TRBV15
cdr3_aa: CATSRDLAGYEQYF
cdr3_nt: TGTGCCACCAGCAGAGACCTAGCGGGGTACGAGCAGTACTTC

j_call: TRBJ1-3
clone_size: -
d_call: TRBD1
v_call: TRBV6-5
cdr3_aa: CASSYRTGLSGNTIYF
cdr3_nt: TGTGCCAGCAGTTACAGGACAGGGTTATCTGGAAACACCATATATTTT

j_call: TRBJ1-1
clone_size: -
d_call: -
v_call: TRBV11-1
cdr3_aa: CASSLIRSTEAFF
cdr3_nt: TGTGCCAGCAGCTTAATTCGTAGCACTGAAGCTTTCTTT

j_call: TRBJ2-7
clone_size: -
d_call: TRBD1
v_call: TRBV27
cdr3_aa: CASRGQGAPFLSYEQYF
cdr3_nt: TGTGCCAGCAGGGGACAGGGCGCCCCCTTTCTGTCATACGAGCAGTACTTC

j_call: TRBJ1-4
clone_size: -
d_call: TRBD1
v_call: TRBV18
cdr3_aa: CASSPVWTGGYEKLFF
cdr3_nt: TGTGCCAGCTCACCGGTGTGGACAGGGGGCTATGAAAAACTGTTTTTT

j_call: TRBJ2-2
clone_size: -
d_call: -
v_call: TRBV5-1
cdr3_aa: CASSPGANTGELFF
cdr3_nt: TGCGCCAGCAGCCCGGGGGCGAACACCGGGGAGCTGTTTTTT

j_call: TRBJ2-5
clone_size: -
d_call: TRBD1
v_call: TRBV15
cdr3_aa: CATGTGEETQYF
cdr3_nt: TGTGCCACTGGGACAGGGGAAGAGACCCAGTACTTC

j_call: TRBJ2-7
clone_size: -
d_call: TRBD2
v_call: TRBV7-9
cdr3_aa: CASSLDLAAYEQYF
cdr3_nt: TGTGCCAGCAGCTTAGATCTAGCGGCCTACGAGCAGTACTTC